The present T cell receptor (beta chain) was sequenced within a study of metastatic and nonmetastatic thyroid tumors. Across the study: Thyroid patients, malignant and benign, had repertoires compared across blood and tumor or nodule tissue.

How the authors handled the data: Between-group CDR3 differences, defined by clinicopathological status, yielded a distant-metastasis classifier for papillary thyroid cancer. TCRdb re-called clones via MiXCR from the PCR reads. What appears here as the V and J calls and clone size reflects TCRdb's work, not the paper's. The sample has about 8,100 clones, approximately 40% seen once. Study-wide points: Significantly greater TCR beta diversity was reportedly found in malignant thyroid tumors than in benign nodules (in blood and tumor).

On this clone itself: Its cognate antigen is unknown.

CDR1 SGHRS and CDR2 YFSETQ come from the germline V gene. With 4 bases clipped from V and 4 bases from J, the junction kept 5 bases outside the gene matches. This CDR3 comprises 14 residues. No patient had received any treatment before thyroid surgery. This receptor was identified in a male donor with papillary thyroid cancer or a benign thyroid nodule (not recorded which). Some clones in this sample may be carry-over from other donors' samples. Sequencing used tumor tissue. The rearrangement uses TRBV5-1 and TRBJ1-5; 7 nucleotides line up with TRBD1. The CDR3 loop is CASSLGQTNQPQHF. In DNA, the CDR3 is TGCGCCAGCAGCCTGGGACAGACTAATCAGCCCCAGCATTTT.